Following are 29 T cell receptor beta chains from one sample sequenced in a study of T cell responses to AZD1222 COVID-19 vaccine. The protocol was immunoSEQ multiplex PCR, while the TCRdb copy is restricted to in-frame clones and leaves out a portion. The data hold about 110,000 clones, with roughly 85% observed a single time. This material consisted of peripheral blood, taken on day 0 of AZD1222 vaccination. The receptor source for this set is an adult in good health.

The chain is built from TRBV29-1 and TRBJ1-5; D remains unclear. Trimming left V 7 bases short and J 0 bases short, with 13 bases between. In germline, CDR1 is SQVTM, CDR2 ANQGSEA. The CDR3 runs 14 residues. The CDR3 DNA reads TGCAGCGCCCGACTGACGAATAGCAATCAGCCCCAGCATTTT. This sequence encodes CSARLTNSNQPQHF.

This chain links TRBV6-2 or TRBV6-3 with TRBJ2-1; possible D gene TRBD2, 6 bases. V lost 5 bases, J lost 6 bases, and 17 bases lay in between. The CDR3 consists of 15 residues. CDR1 and CDR2 (germline): MNHEY, SVGEGT. DNA for the CDR3: TGTGCCAGCAGTCGTACGGGGGTGGATGGCAATGAGCAGTTCTTC. Translation gives CASSRTGVDGNEQFF.

This rearrangement joins TRBV12-5 to TRBJ2-5; the D gene is possibly TRBD2 (6 bases). The V gene's germline CDR1 is LGHNT and CDR2 FRNRAP. The CDR3 length is 13 residues. The V end was cut by 6 bases, the J end by 5 bases, with 13 bases between. CDR3 coding DNA: TGTGCTAGTGGCCACGGGAGTTGGGAGACCCAGTACTTC. The encoded protein is CASGHGSWETQYF. The variable domain in full, with the rest retrieved from reference TRBV12-5 and TRBJ2-5, is DARVTQTPRHKVTEMGQEVTMRCQPILGHNTVFWYRQTMMQGLELLAYFRNRAPLDDSGMPKDRFSAEMPDATLATLKIQPSEPRDSAVYFCASGHGSWETQYFGPGTRLLVL.

The chain joins TRBV18 to TRBJ1-2, with 9 positions matching TRBD1. V dropped 3 bases and J dropped 0; count of bases not matched to a gene: 2. The CDR3 totals 15 residues. Germline V gene lookup returns CDR1 KGHSH and CDR2 LQKENI. The CDR3: CASSPDRGANYGYTF. CDR3 coding DNA: TGTGCCAGCTCACCCGACAGGGGGGCTAACTATGGCTACACCTTC.

The gene calls are TRBV7-9 and TRBJ1-1; D is unresolved. Germline V gene lookup returns CDR1 SEHNR and CDR2 FQNEAQ (reference sequence). Trimming removed 1 base from V and 2 bases from J, with 5 bases in between. The length of the CDR3 is 13 residues. The CDR3 sequence is CASSLVDNTEAFF. CDR3 sequence (DNA): TGTGCCAGCAGCTTAGTCGACAACACTGAAGCTTTCTTT.

The chain employs TRBV3-1 (or the pseudogene TRBV3-2) and TRBJ2-1, with D maybe TRBD2 (5 bases). Germline CDR1 and CDR2: LGHDT and YNNKEL (reference sequence). CDR3 length: 12 amino acids. The V gene lost 4 bases and the J gene lost 11 bases, with 12 bases spanning the gap. The CDR3 region is CASSPTSYQQFF. As DNA, the CDR3 is TGTGCCAGCAGCCCAACTAGTTACCAGCAGTTCTTC.

The J gene is TRBJ1-3, the V gene TRBV19; D is perhaps TRBD1 (6 bases). Trimming shortened V by 4 bases and J by 0 bases, and 13 bases separated the two germline ends. CDR3 length equals 16 residues. The germline V gene encodes CDR1 LNHDA and CDR2 SQIVND (reference sequence). CDR3 in amino acids: CASSTPRGDSGNTIYF. The CDR3 bases are TGTGCCAGTAGTACCCCCAGGGGCGACTCTGGAAACACCATATATTTT.

This clone was observed a handful of times. This chain links TRBV28 with TRBJ1-2; 7 bases line up with TRBD1. CDR3 length: 16 amino acids. Germline V gene data show CDR1 as MDHEN and CDR2 as SYDVKM. The V gene end was trimmed by 3 bases and the J gene end by 8 bases; junction bases not matched to a gene: 15. The CDR3 loop reads CASSFQNRGLIGGYTF. In nucleotides, the CDR3 is TGTGCCAGCAGTTTCCAAAACAGGGGCCTGATTGGCGGCTACACCTTC.

The chain combines TRBV25-1 with TRBJ2-6; tentative D call: TRBD2 (6 bases). Germline V gene data show CDR1 as MGHDK and CDR2 as SYGVNS. Trimming stripped 4 bases from V and 2 bases from J, with 18 bases between. The CDR3 totals 18 residues. The CDR3 DNA reads TGTGCCAGCAGTGCCTCGGGACTGCCTCTCGCTGGGGCCAACGTCCTGACTTTC. Protein product: CASSASGLPLAGANVLTF.

The V and J genes are TRBV24-1 and TRBJ1-2, with D perhaps matching TRBD1 (5 bases). V was cut by 3 bases and J by 8 bases, with 21 bases left in between. The germline V gene encodes CDR1 KGHDR and CDR2 SFDVKD. The CDR3 runs to 16 residues. As DNA, the CDR3 is TGTGCCACCAGTGATCCTGCTCGGGACTTAGGCGGCGGCTACACCTTC. It yields the protein CATSDPARDLGGGYTF.

The chain recombines TRBV5-1 with TRBJ2-3; 10 nucleotides line up with TRBD2. Germline values: CDR1 SGHRS, CDR2 YFSETQ. V trimming: 7 bases; J trimming: 0 bases; junction bases outside the gene matches: 14. The CDR3 length is 18 residues. The CDR3 DNA sequence: TGCGCCAGCTCAGGGGGACTAGCGCTTACGACTAGCACAGATACGCAGTATTTT. Its translation is CASSGGLALTTSTDTQYF.

This clone was seen only once. J is TRBJ2-3 and V is TRBV6-2 or TRBV6-3; possible D gene TRBD2, 5 bases. The CDR3 covers 18 residues. V lost 6 bases and J lost 4, with 26 bases in between. Germline V gene lookup returns CDR1 MNHEY and CDR2 SVGEGT. The CDR3 loop reads CASSHFTTLRVSPDTQYF. For the CDR3, the DNA is TGTGCCAGCAGCCATTTCACGACCCTGCGGGTCAGCCCAGATACGCAGTATTTT.

The chain links TRBV30 to TRBJ1-5; D unclear. V was cut by 4 bases and J by 4 bases, with 11 bases left in between. Germline V lookup: CDR1 GTSNPN, CDR2 SVGIG (reference sequence). CDR3 length: 13 amino acids. CDR3 protein: CAWKVGGNQPQHF. The CDR3 coding sequence is TGTGCCTGGAAGGTTGGTGGGAATCAGCCCCAGCATTTT.

The chain joins TRBV7-6 to TRBJ1-1, with D hard to call. The CDR3 is 18 amino acids. The V end was cut by 2 bases, the J end by 0 bases, with 19 bases between. Germline CDR1 SGHVS, CDR2 FNYEAQ. The CDR3 DNA reads as TGTGCCAGCAGCTTAAGGGCTGGGTCGGGCATCATGAACACTGAAGCTTTCTTT. It is translated as CASSLRAGSGIMNTEAFF. Variable domain in full (rest from reference TRBV7-6 and TRBJ1-1): GAGVSQSPRYKVTKRGQDVALRCDPISGHVSLYWYRQALGQGPEFLTYFNYEAQQDKSGLPNDRFSAERPEGSISTLTIQRTEQRDSAMYRCASSLRAGSGIMNTEAFFGQGTRLTVV.

The rearrangement joins TRBV28 to TRBJ2-1; 7 nucleotides align to TRBD1. The CDR3 extends over 15 amino acids. Trimming removed 6 bases from V and 7 bases from J; junction bases left unmatched: 12. Germline lookup yields CDR1 MDHEN and CDR2 SYDVKM. CDR3: CASSRSGVQGNEQFF. The CDR3 coding sequence is TGTGCCAGCAGCCGGAGCGGAGTACAGGGGAATGAGCAGTTCTTC.

This clone was seen more than once but under ten times. The chain couples TRBV5-1 to TRBJ1-6; TRBD1 agrees at 7 bases. V was pared by 7 bases and J by 7 bases, with 8 bases of the junction left unmatched. There are 14 residues in the CDR3. Germline loops: CDR1 SGHRS, CDR2 YFSETQ. The CDR3 here is CASGATGANSPLHF. The CDR3 DNA follows: TGCGCCAGCGGCGCTACAGGGGCCAATTCACCCCTCCACTTT. The complete variable domain, with remaining parts taken from reference TRBV5-1 and TRBJ1-6, reads KAGVTQTPRYLIKTRGQQVTLSCSPISGHRSVSWYQQTPGQGLQFLFEYFSETQRNKGNFPGRFSGRQFSNSRSEMNVSTLELGDSALYLCASGATGANSPLHFGNGTRLTVT.

The V and J genes are TRBV2 and TRBJ2-1, with D possibly being TRBD2 (5 bases). With 5 bases removed from V and 5 bases from J, the gap between germline ends came to 13 bases. The CDR3 contains 14 residues. Germline CDR1 is SNHLY and CDR2 is FYNNEI. This CDR3 reads CASSTPSIHNEQFF. In nucleotides, the CDR3 is TGTGCCAGCAGTACGCCTAGCATCCACAATGAGCAGTTCTTC.

The chain employs TRBV19 and TRBJ1-4; possibly TRBD1 for D (5 bases). The CDR3 sequence is 14 residues long. The V gene lost 1 base and the J gene lost 6 bases, with 9 bases spanning the gap. Germline V CDR1 and CDR2: LNHDA, SQIVND (reference sequence). The CDR3 DNA follows: TGTGCCAGTAGTATAGTGGGGCACGATGAAAAACTGTTTTTT. Translated: CASSIVGHDEKLFF.

This rearrangement joins TRBV28 to TRBJ1-6; D unclear. This CDR3 has 17 residues. Germline CDR1 and CDR2: MDHEN and SYDVKM. Deletions cut 8 bases from V and 0 bases from J, with 17 bases between. CDR3 in DNA: TGTGCCAGCGATCCCCGGGCCAGCCTCTCCTATAATTCACCCCTCCACTTT. Translated: CASDPRASLSYNSPLHF.

The gene calls are TRBV15 and TRBJ1-5, with D perhaps TRBD1 (6 bases). Germline V gene sequence: CDR1 LNHNV, CDR2 YYDKDF (reference sequence). The CDR3 has 14 amino acids. V lost 5 bases to trimming and J lost 4 bases, with 12 bases between them. The CDR3 region has the DNA TGTGCCACCAGCCTGCGGCAGGGGAATCAGCCCCAGCATTTT. This codes for CATSLRQGNQPQHF. Drawing the rest from reference TRBV15 and TRBJ1-5, the complete variable domain is DAMVIQNPRYQVTQFGKPVTLSCSQTLNHNVMYWYQQKSSQAPKLLFHYYDKDFNNEADTPDNFQSRRPNTSFCFLDIRSPGLGDTAMYLCATSLRQGNQPQHFGDGTRLSIL.

This chain links TRBV2 with TRBJ1-1; D not certain. The CDR3 extends over 15 amino acids. Trimming shortened V by 7 bases and J by 1 base, and 16 bases separated the two germline ends. Germline-derived CDR1 and CDR2 are SNHLY and FYNNEI. The CDR3 bases are TGTGCCAGCACCAAGGGTCTAGCGAGGAACACTGAAGCTTTCTTT. It encodes CASTKGLARNTEAFF.

The genes are TRBV7-3 and TRBJ1-1; 7 bases align to TRBD1. V lost 5 bases to trimming and J lost 4 bases; unmatched junction nucleotides: 13. The V gene's germline CDR1 is SGHTA and CDR2 FQGTGA. This CDR3 comprises 16 residues. The CDR3 spells CASSQFPRGRGTEAFF. In DNA form, the CDR3 reads TGTGCCAGCAGCCAGTTTCCTAGGGGGCGAGGCACTGAAGCTTTCTTT. The full variable domain, its missing parts supplied by reference TRBV7-3 and TRBJ1-1, is GAGVSQTPSNKVTEKGKYVELRCDPISGHTALYWYRQSLGQGPEFLIYFQGTGAADDSGLPNDRFFAVRPEGSVSTLKIQRTERGDSAVYLCASSQFPRGRGTEAFFGQGTRLTVV.

The gene calls are TRBV4-1 and TRBJ2-5; either TRBD1 or TRBD2 may supply D (6 bases each). The V gene lost 4 bases and the J gene lost 3 bases, with 27 bases spanning the gap. Germline CDR1 MGHRA, CDR2 YSYEKL. This CDR3 region has 19 residues. The chain's CDR3 is CASSPRPDGSGGGEETQYF. CDR3 DNA: TGCGCCAGCAGCCCCCGCCCGGACGGTAGTGGGGGCGGGGAAGAGACCCAGTACTTC.

The rearrangement links TRBV3-1 (or the pseudogene TRBV3-2) to TRBJ2-7, with TRBD2 identical over 12 bases. The ends lost 1 base at V and 3 bases at J; junction bases unmatched: 4. CDR3 size: 16 residues. The germline V gene has CDR1 LGHDT and CDR2 YNNKEL (reference sequence). In DNA form, the CDR3 reads TGTGCCAGCAGCCAAGGGGGACTAGCGGGTAACTACGAGCAGTACTTC. It specifies CASSQGGLAGNYEQYF.

J is TRBJ1-5 and V is TRBV3-1 (or the pseudogene TRBV3-2); a possible D gene is TRBD1 (5 bases). With 0 bases removed from V and 5 bases from J, the gap between germline ends came to 8 bases. The CDR3 covers 14 residues. The germline V gene has CDR1 LGHDT and CDR2 YNNKEL (reference sequence). CDR3 coding DNA: TGTGCCAGCAGCCAAGATGGGGGTCATCAGCCCCAGCATTTT. It yields the protein CASSQDGGHQPQHF.

The rearrangement uses TRBV14 and TRBJ2-7, with D perhaps matching TRBD1 or TRBD2 (5 bases each). The CDR3 runs 16 residues. The germline V gene encodes CDR1 SGHDN and CDR2 FVKESK. Trimming shortened V by 4 bases and J by 7 bases, and 23 bases separated the two germline ends. The CDR3 reads CASSPFSWLGTKEQYF. In nucleotides, the CDR3 is TGTGCCAGCAGCCCGTTCTCTTGGCTCGGGACCAAGGAGCAGTACTTC. Looking up the rest from reference TRBV14 and TRBJ2-7 gives the full variable domain: EAGVTQFPSHSVIEKGQTVTLRCDPISGHDNLYWYRRVMGKEIKFLLHFVKESKQDESGMPNNRFLAERTGGTYSTLKVQPAELEDSGVYFCASSPFSWLGTKEQYFGPGTRLTVT.

The V and J genes are TRBV9 and TRBJ2-2; D is undetermined. The length of the CDR3 is 12 residues. Germline CDR1 SGDLS, CDR2 YYNGEE. V lost 4 bases, J lost 6 bases, and 7 bases lay in between. CDR3: CASSFPPGELFF. The CDR3 nucleotides are TGTGCCAGCAGCTTCCCCCCCGGGGAGCTGTTTTTT.

The chain has TRBV18 and TRBJ2-7, with a possible D match to TRBD1 (6 bases). Germline CDR1 and CDR2: KGHSH and LQKENI. V lost 6 bases and J 4 bases, leaving 13 bases between the germline ends. The CDR3 consists of 13 residues. CDR3 sequence reads: CASSVQGTYEQYF. DNA for the CDR3: TGTGCCAGCTCCGTACAGGGTACATACGAGCAGTACTTC.

Only one count was recorded for this clone. This chain connects TRBV6-5 to TRBJ2-7, with 11 bases identical to TRBD1. Germline CDR1 is MNHEY and CDR2 is SVGAGI. V lost 0 bases and J lost 6; bases outside the gene matches: 7. The CDR3 runs to 16 residues. The CDR3 nucleotides read TGTGCCAGCAGTTACTCACGGACAGGGGGCGTCGGCGAGCAGTACTTC. It is translated as CASSYSRTGGVGEQYF.